This is a list of T cell receptor beta chains from one sample in a study of siplizumab effects on memory and regulatory T cells. The data were produced by immunoSEQ multiplex PCR, yet TCRdb's version contains in-frame clones alone and is incomplete. The sample lists over 70,000 clones, around 90% seen once, with roughly 15% in the top ten. Material for sequencing was CD4+ T cells sorted from blood. The origin of the receptors is a human donor in good health. Both conserved end residues are part of each CDR3. A D gene is named only where the DNA matches it firmly. Size tells how often a clone was seen (once, few, many) or the class of an expanded clone, and some rows leave it out.

clone_size,j_call,d_call,v_call,cdr3_nt,cdr3_aa
once,TRBJ1-1,-,TRBV19,TGTGCCAGTAGCCCCTCGTCGAATCGGGACACTGAAGCTTTCTTT,CASSPSSNRDTEAFF
-,TRBJ2-5,TRBD2,TRBV5-1,TGCGCCAGCAGCGTAAGAGCGGGAGGGCTGGCCTTCCAAGAGACCCAGTACTTC,CASSVRAGGLAFQETQYF
-,TRBJ1-2,-,TRBV9,TGTGCCAGCAGCTCACAGGCGTCCGATGGCTACACCTTC,CASSSQASDGYTF
-,TRBJ1-5,TRBD1,TRBV15,TGTGCCACCAGCAGACAGGGGGCCGGTCAGCCCCAGCATTTT,CATSRQGAGQPQHF
-,TRBJ2-7,TRBD1,TRBV11-3,TGTGCCAGCAGCTTAGAAGGTTTGGGACAGGGAAGATCCTACGAGCAGTACTTC,CASSLEGLGQGRSYEQYF
-,TRBJ1-2,-,TRBV6-5,TGTGCCAGCAGTTACGACAGAAACTATGGCTACACCTTC,CASSYDRNYGYTF
-,TRBJ2-1,-,TRBV7-3,TGTGCCAGCAGCCCCGTTGTAGCGGCCTACAATGAGCAGTTCTTC,CASSPVVAAYNEQFF
once,TRBJ1-1,TRBD1,TRBV18,TGTGCCAGCTCACAAACGACAGGGACCGGCGCTGAAGCTTTCTTT,CASSQTTGTGAEAFF
-,TRBJ2-1,-,TRBV4-1,TGCGCCAGCACTACGGGGACACCTTACAATGAGCAGTTCTTC,CASTTGTPYNEQFF
-,TRBJ2-1,-,TRBV6-1,TGTGCCAGCAGTGAAGCGCCGTCCGGGAATGAGCAGTTCTTC,CASSEAPSGNEQFF
-,TRBJ1-6,-,TRBV5-1,TGCGCCAGCAGCTTGCACAGTAGCTCCTATAATTCACCCCTCCACTTT,CASSLHSSSYNSPLHF
-,TRBJ2-5,-,TRBV4-2,TGTGCCAGCAGCCAAGGACAGGCTAAGGAGACCCAGTACTTC,CASSQGQAKETQYF
-,TRBJ2-7,-,TRBV6-1,TGTGCCACCAATTTTGGACCCCCTCTTCGTTACGAGCAGTACTTC,CATNFGPPLRYEQYF
-,TRBJ2-7,-,TRBV28,TGTGCCAGCAGTCCGCTAGTGCGCGAGCAGTACTTC,CASSPLVREQYF
-,TRBJ1-6,-,TRBV5-8,TGTGCCAGCAGCTTGGAGAGGGGACGGAATTCACCCCTCCACTTT,CASSLERGRNSPLHF
-,TRBJ2-2,-,TRBV5-8,TGTGCCAGCAGCTTGGTACAGGGGACTTTCGGAAACACCGGGGAGCTGTTTTTT,CASSLVQGTFGNTGELFF
-,TRBJ2-5,-,TRBV10-3,TGTGCCATCAGTGAGTCTAAGGGGTCGGAGACCCAGTACTTC,CAISESKGSETQYF
-,TRBJ2-1,TRBD2,TRBV7-2,TGTGCCAGCAGCTTAGCCGGGAGGGCAAGCTCCTACAATGAGCAGTTCTTC,CASSLAGRASSYNEQFF
-,TRBJ2-1,TRBD2,TRBV4-2,TGTGCCAGCAGCCAAGATACCTTCTTCCCAGCGGGAACCTACAATGAGCAGTTCTTC,CASSQDTFFPAGTYNEQFF
-,TRBJ1-4,-,TRBV12-5,TGTGCTAGTGGTTTGGTACTCGGCGGTCTCGGGGGTGAAAAACTGTTTTTT,CASGLVLGGLGGEKLFF
-,TRBJ2-1,TRBD2,TRBV7-2,TGTGCCAGCAGCTTAGTTAGCGGGAGCTCCTACAATGAGCAGTTCTTC,CASSLVSGSSYNEQFF
-,TRBJ2-1,-,TRBV5-6,TGTGCCAGCAGCTTGGTCCGGGATGAGCAGTTCTTC,CASSLVRDEQFF
-,TRBJ2-3,-,TRBV2,TGTGCCAGCAGTAAACTAGCAGCCACAGATACGCAGTATTTT,CASSKLAATDTQYF
many,TRBJ1-2,-,TRBV5-4,TGTGCCAGCAGCTTGGCCGGTCAGACTATGGATGGCTACACCTTC,CASSLAGQTMDGYTF
once,TRBJ2-4,TRBD1,TRBV7-9,TGTGCCAGCAGCTTAGCACAGGGGATAGCCAAAAACATTCAGTACTTC,CASSLAQGIAKNIQYF